These 9 T cell receptor beta chains were sequenced from one sample in a study of OX40 agonist ivuxolimab in advanced cancers. Clones were sequenced by immunoSEQ multiplex PCR, and TCRdb holds only the in-frame ones, with some missing. The data contain roughly 34,000 clones, over 60% of them singletons. The sequenced sample was CD4+ or CD8+ T cells sorted from blood, obtained in a trial of the OX40 agonist ivuxolimab. The receptors were sampled from an adult with an advanced solid tumor such as melanoma, head and neck, liver or kidney cancer.

This clone has a single count. The chain joins TRBV6-5 to TRBJ1-2; 9 bases line up with TRBD1. Per germline, CDR1 MNHEY and CDR2 SVGAGI. The CDR3 runs to 14 residues. V shed 5 bases and J 7 bases; nucleotides not matched to a gene: 8. CDR3 sequence reads: CASSPAQGAGGYTF. CDR3 DNA: TGTGCCAGCAGTCCAGCACAGGGGGCGGGTGGCTACACCTTC.

The chain combines TRBV7-9 with TRBJ1-2; D is unresolved. CDR1 SEHNR and CDR2 FQNEAQ come from the germline V gene (reference sequence). Trimming removed 0 bases from V and 4 bases from J, with 6 bases in between. The CDR3 extends over 13 amino acids. The CDR3 spells CASSLAALYGYTF. The CDR3 DNA follows: TGTGCCAGCAGCTTAGCGGCCCTCTATGGCTACACCTTC.

The chain links TRBV4-1 to TRBJ1-3, with 9 bases that match TRBD1. Germline trimming cut 5 bases from V and 0 bases from J; bases unmatched to any gene: 8. This CDR3 spans 17 amino acids. The germline V gene has CDR1 MGHRA and CDR2 YSYEKL. The CDR3 region has the DNA TGCGCCAGCAGCACCGGACAGGGGAAGCGCTCTGGAAACACCATATATTTT. Its protein product is CASSTGQGKRSGNTIYF.

The chain employs TRBV7-9 and TRBJ2-5; tentatively, D is TRBD1 (6 bases). With 3 bases removed from V and 2 bases from J, the gap between germline ends came to 10 bases. Germline-derived CDR1 and CDR2 are SEHNR and FQNEAQ (reference sequence). CDR3 length equals 14 residues. CDR3 bases: TGTGCCAGCAGCTTCCTCAGGGGACAAGAGACCCAGTACTTC. Its translation: CASSFLRGQETQYF.

This chain uses TRBV6-5 with TRBJ1-1, with TRBD1 as a possible D gene (6 bases). The CDR3 consists of 14 residues. Germline V gene sequence: CDR1 MNHEY, CDR2 SVGAGI. The ends were cut back, 7 bases at V and 1 base at J, with 13 bases in the middle. The CDR3: CASKGGRENTEAFF. CDR3 coding DNA: TGTGCCAGCAAAGGGGGGCGCGAGAACACTGAAGCTTTCTTT.

The chain combines TRBV6-1 with TRBJ1-4; TRBD1 is a possible D gene (6 bases). The length of the CDR3 is 16 residues. The V end was cut by 0 bases, the J end by 7 bases, with 15 bases between. Germline CDR1 is MNHNS and CDR2 is SASEGT. Here the CDR3 reads CASSEAPPGAGEKLFF. DNA of the CDR3: TGTGCCAGCAGTGAAGCCCCCCCAGGGGCGGGTGAAAAACTGTTTTTT.

In this sample, this clone turned up a few times. The V gene is TRBV19, the J gene TRBJ1-5; the D is unclear. Between the trimmed V and J ends, which lost 3 bases and 4 bases, there was a span of 4 bases. CDR1 and CDR2 (germline): LNHDA, SQIVND (reference sequence). The CDR3 length is 12 residues. CDR3 in DNA: TGTGCCAGTAGTATTGGGAATCAGCCCCAGCATTTT. Encoded protein: CASSIGNQPQHF.

The rearrangement joins TRBV29-1 to TRBJ1-3; 11 bases align to TRBD1. V lost 7 bases to trimming and J lost 7 bases; unmatched junction nucleotides: 6. Germline lookup yields CDR1 SQVTM and CDR2 ANQGSEA. This CDR3 has 13 residues. Here the CDR3 DNA reads TGCAGCGCGTCGGGACAGGGGGTTAACACCATATATTTT. This codes for CSASGQGVNTIYF.

V gene TRBV5-4 combines with J gene TRBJ1-1; 8 nucleotides line up with TRBD1. Germline CDR1 SGHNT, CDR2 YYREEE (reference sequence). The V gene end was trimmed by 6 bases and the J gene end by 6 bases; junction bases not matched to a gene: 10. This CDR3 has 14 residues. The DNA of the CDR3 is TGTGCCAGCACCTTTGCAGGGGGCACGGCTGAAGCTTTCTTT. Residues: CASTFAGGTAEAFF. Full variable domain (remainder filled in from reference TRBV5-4 and TRBJ1-1): ETGVTQSPTHLIKTRGQQVTLRCSSQSGHNTVSWYQQALGQGPQFIFQYYREEENGRGNFPPRFSGLQFPNYSSELNVNALELDDSALYLCASTFAGGTAEAFFGQGTRLTVV.